The rows below give T cell receptor beta chains drawn from one sample of a study of T cell changes during pregnancy in multiple sclerosis. TCRdb's table, derived via immunoSEQ multiplex PCR, lists solely in-frame clones and lacks some. The table lists some 70,000 clones, roughly 89% of them singletons. Sample: peripheral blood, taken in the second trimester of pregnancy. These receptor sequences come from a female donor with multiple sclerosis, enrolled in a pregnancy study. The CDR3 runs from the conserved cysteine through the conserved F or W. Each record gives: CDR3 protein, CDR3 DNA, V gene, CDR3 length, D gene, J gene, clone size. D genes are given only for firm matches. Rows give clone size only sometimes, using once, few, many, or a class for an expanded clone.

CDR3 protein: CASSPSFTYEQYF; CDR3 DNA: TGTGCCAGCTCACCATCCTTTACCTACGAGCAGTACTTC; V gene: TRBV18; CDR3 length: 13; D gene: .; J gene: TRBJ2-7; clone size: once
CDR3 protein: CASRTRTGTYGYTF; CDR3 DNA: TGTGCCAGCAGAACCCGGACAGGGACCTATGGCTACACCTTC; V gene: TRBV6-5; CDR3 length: 14; D gene: TRBD1; J gene: TRBJ1-2; clone size: .
CDR3 protein: CAISDWSSGVETQYF; CDR3 DNA: TGTGCCATCAGTGATTGGTCTAGCGGGGTAGAGACCCAGTACTTC; V gene: TRBV10-3; CDR3 length: 15; D gene: TRBD2; J gene: TRBJ2-5; clone size: .
CDR3 protein: CASSLGADEQFF; CDR3 DNA: TGTGCCAGCAGCTTGGGGGCAGATGAGCAGTTCTTC; V gene: TRBV7-2; CDR3 length: 12; D gene: .; J gene: TRBJ2-1; clone size: once
CDR3 protein: CASSVTISSGGAYEQFF; CDR3 DNA: TGTGCCAGCAGCGTAACCATCTCTAGCGGGGGGGCTTATGAGCAGTTCTTC; V gene: TRBV9; CDR3 length: 17; D gene: TRBD2; J gene: TRBJ2-1; clone size: .
CDR3 protein: CASSLARLAGGQETQYF; CDR3 DNA: TGCGCCAGCAGCTTGGCCCGACTAGCGGGGGGACAAGAGACCCAGTACTTC; V gene: TRBV5-1; CDR3 length: 17; D gene: TRBD2; J gene: TRBJ2-5; clone size: .
CDR3 protein: CASSLQGSLLGYTF; CDR3 DNA: TGTGCCAGCAGTCTACAGGGGAGTCTATTAGGCTACACCTTC; V gene: TRBV6-6; CDR3 length: 14; D gene: TRBD1; J gene: TRBJ1-2; clone size: .
CDR3 protein: CASSFSGGDYSYEQYF; CDR3 DNA: TGCGCCAGCAGCTTTAGCGGGGGGGATTACTCCTACGAGCAGTACTTC; V gene: TRBV5-1; CDR3 length: 16; D gene: TRBD2; J gene: TRBJ2-7; clone size: .
CDR3 protein: CASSFRDRNTEAFF; CDR3 DNA: TGTGCCAGCAGTTTCCGGGACAGGAACACTGAAGCTTTCTTT; V gene: TRBV27; CDR3 length: 14; D gene: TRBD1; J gene: TRBJ1-1; clone size: .
CDR3 protein: CASSRDSHNSPLHF; CDR3 DNA: TGTGCCAGCAGCCGGGACAGCCATAATTCACCCCTCCACTTT; V gene: TRBV7-9; CDR3 length: 14; D gene: TRBD1; J gene: TRBJ1-6; clone size: .
CDR3 protein: CASRQLGGYEQYF; CDR3 DNA: TGTGCCAGTCGACAGCTGGGGGGCTACGAGCAGTACTTC; V gene: TRBV19; CDR3 length: 13; D gene: .; J gene: TRBJ2-7; clone size: .
CDR3 protein: CASSPPRRVDPINYGYTF; CDR3 DNA: TGTGCCAGCAGCCCACCCCGCAGGGTGGATCCTATTAACTATGGCTACACCTTC; V gene: TRBV7-8; CDR3 length: 18; D gene: .; J gene: TRBJ1-2; clone size: once
CDR3 protein: CASSYSRDSSYGYTF; CDR3 DNA: TGTGCCAGCAGTTACTCCAGGGACAGCAGCTATGGCTACACCTTC; V gene: TRBV6-5; CDR3 length: 15; D gene: TRBD1; J gene: TRBJ1-2; clone size: .
CDR3 protein: CASSLGTALAKNIQYF; CDR3 DNA: TGTGCCAGCAGCCTGGGGACAGCCCTAGCCAAAAACATTCAGTACTTC; V gene: TRBV7-6; CDR3 length: 16; D gene: TRBD1; J gene: TRBJ2-4; clone size: .
CDR3 protein: CASSQGLQGNQPQHF; CDR3 DNA: TGTGCCAGCAGCCAAGGCCTACAGGGGAATCAGCCCCAGCATTTT; V gene: TRBV4-2; CDR3 length: 15; D gene: TRBD1; J gene: TRBJ1-5; clone size: .
CDR3 protein: CATRGGVSPLHF; CDR3 DNA: TGTGCCACCAGGGGAGGGGTCTCACCCCTCCACTTT; V gene: TRBV25-1; CDR3 length: 12; D gene: .; J gene: TRBJ1-6; clone size: .
CDR3 protein: CASSSGGGYEQYF; CDR3 DNA: TGTGCCAGCAGCTCGGGAGGGGGCTACGAGCAGTACTTC; V gene: TRBV11-3; CDR3 length: 13; D gene: TRBD2; J gene: TRBJ2-7; clone size: .
CDR3 protein: CASSEAHQGLGYEQYF; CDR3 DNA: TGTGCCAGCAGTGAAGCGCATCAGGGGTTGGGCTACGAGCAGTACTTC; V gene: TRBV6-1; CDR3 length: 16; D gene: .; J gene: TRBJ2-7; clone size: .
CDR3 protein: CASSYVAGGQETQYF; CDR3 DNA: TGTGCCAGCAGTTACGTAGCGGGGGGCCAAGAGACCCAGTACTTC; V gene: TRBV6-5; CDR3 length: 15; D gene: TRBD2; J gene: TRBJ2-5; clone size: .
CDR3 protein: CASSFGLGSGNTIYF; CDR3 DNA: TGTGCCAGCAGCTTTGGACTTGGTTCTGGAAACACCATATATTTT; V gene: TRBV7-9; CDR3 length: 15; D gene: .; J gene: TRBJ1-3; clone size: .
CDR3 protein: CASSSPRTGLRAVYF; CDR3 DNA: TGTGCCAGCAGTTCGCCCCGGACAGGGCTACGAGCAGTGTACTTC; V gene: TRBV27; CDR3 length: 15; D gene: TRBD1; J gene: TRBJ2-7; clone size: .
CDR3 protein: CASSQGTAYEAFF; CDR3 DNA: TGTGCCAGCAGCCAGGGGACAGCCTATGAAGCTTTCTTT; V gene: TRBV5-6; CDR3 length: 13; D gene: TRBD1; J gene: TRBJ1-1; clone size: .
CDR3 protein: CASSRRDSQNYGYTF; CDR3 DNA: TGTGCCAGCTCACGAAGGGACAGCCAAAACTATGGCTACACCTTC; V gene: TRBV18; CDR3 length: 15; D gene: TRBD1; J gene: TRBJ1-2; clone size: .
CDR3 protein: CASSVGGRIPYEQYF; CDR3 DNA: TGTGCCAGCAGCGTCGGAGGACGTATACCCTACGAGCAGTACTTC; V gene: TRBV9; CDR3 length: 15; D gene: .; J gene: TRBJ2-7; clone size: .
CDR3 protein: CASSRGLNTEAFF; CDR3 DNA: TGTGCCAGCAGCCGAGGGCTGAACACTGAAGCTTTCTTT; V gene: TRBV5-4; CDR3 length: 13; D gene: .; J gene: TRBJ1-1; clone size: .
CDR3 protein: CASTDVGQGYVEAFF; CDR3 DNA: TGTGCCAGCACCGACGTCGGACAGGGCTACGTTGAAGCTTTCTTT; V gene: TRBV5-6; CDR3 length: 15; D gene: TRBD1; J gene: TRBJ1-1; clone size: .
CDR3 protein: CASSLTGGGTEAFF; CDR3 DNA: TGTGCCAGCAGCTTAACTGGGGGCGGGACTGAAGCTTTCTTT; V gene: TRBV7-3; CDR3 length: 14; D gene: .; J gene: TRBJ1-1; clone size: .
CDR3 protein: CASSAEAGTEGYF; CDR3 DNA: TGCGCCAGCAGTGCGGAAGCAGGAACTGAGGGGTACTTC; V gene: TRBV10-1; CDR3 length: 13; D gene: .; J gene: TRBJ2-7; clone size: .
CDR3 protein: CASSDRSLYEQYF; CDR3 DNA: TGCGCCAGCAGCGACAGGAGTTTATACGAGCAGTACTTC; V gene: TRBV4-1; CDR3 length: 13; D gene: .; J gene: TRBJ2-7; clone size: .
CDR3 protein: CASSEGAAFEAFF; CDR3 DNA: TGTGCCAGCAGTGAAGGAGCAGCTTTTGAAGCTTTCTTT; V gene: TRBV25-1; CDR3 length: 13; D gene: .; J gene: TRBJ1-1; clone size: .
CDR3 protein: CASSPIMNTEAFF; CDR3 DNA: TGTGCCAGCTCACCAATCATGAACACTGAAGCTTTCTTT; V gene: TRBV18; CDR3 length: 13; D gene: .; J gene: TRBJ1-1; clone size: .
CDR3 protein: CARSKRQETSYEQYF; CDR3 DNA: TGTGCCAGAAGTAAGCGACAGGAAACTTCCTACGAGCAGTACTTC; V gene: TRBV2; CDR3 length: 15; D gene: .; J gene: TRBJ2-7; clone size: .
CDR3 protein: CASSLGQLTVGDTQYF; CDR3 DNA: TGTGCCAGCAGCTTGGGGCAACTGACAGTCGGTGATACGCAGTATTTT; V gene: TRBV7-2; CDR3 length: 16; D gene: .; J gene: TRBJ2-3; clone size: .
CDR3 protein: CASSFFQFGNTIYF; CDR3 DNA: TGTGCCAGCAGCTTTTTCCAGTTCGGAAACACCATATATTTT; V gene: TRBV5-4; CDR3 length: 14; D gene: .; J gene: TRBJ1-3; clone size: once
CDR3 protein: CASSNSGLLYGYTF; CDR3 DNA: TGTGCCAGTAGTAACTCGGGACTCCTCTATGGCTACACCTTC; V gene: TRBV19; CDR3 length: 14; D gene: .; J gene: TRBJ1-2; clone size: once
CDR3 protein: CASSEGGSYGYTF; CDR3 DNA: TGTGCCAGCAGTGAAGGGGGCAGCTATGGCTACACCTTC; V gene: TRBV25-1; CDR3 length: 13; D gene: .; J gene: TRBJ1-2; clone size: .
CDR3 protein: CASSYSLSGETEAFF; CDR3 DNA: TGTGCCAGCAGTTACTCGCTCTCGGGGGAAACTGAAGCTTTCTTT; V gene: TRBV6-5; CDR3 length: 15; D gene: .; J gene: TRBJ1-1; clone size: .
CDR3 protein: CASSHTSRSEQYF; CDR3 DNA: TGTGCCAGCAGCCATACTAGTCGCAGCGAGCAGTACTTC; V gene: TRBV27; CDR3 length: 13; D gene: .; J gene: TRBJ2-7; clone size: .
CDR3 protein: CASSRGGADTQYF; CDR3 DNA: TGTGCCAGCAGCAGAGGGGGCGCAGATACGCAGTATTTT; V gene: TRBV14; CDR3 length: 13; D gene: TRBD1; J gene: TRBJ2-3; clone size: .
CDR3 protein: CASSEWGGGQSKNIQYF; CDR3 DNA: TGTGCCAGCAGTGAATGGGGCGGGGGCCAATCCAAAAACATTCAGTACTTC; V gene: TRBV25-1; CDR3 length: 17; D gene: .; J gene: TRBJ2-4; clone size: .
CDR3 protein: CASSQGRQGNTDTQYF; CDR3 DNA: TGCGCCAGCAGCCAAGGACGACAGGGAAACACAGATACGCAGTATTTT; V gene: TRBV4-3; CDR3 length: 16; D gene: TRBD1; J gene: TRBJ2-3; clone size: .
CDR3 protein: CATSSRGEEQFF; CDR3 DNA: TGTGCCACCAGCTCGCGGGGAGAGGAGCAGTTCTTC; V gene: TRBV15; CDR3 length: 12; D gene: .; J gene: TRBJ2-1; clone size: .
CDR3 protein: CASNGGRNTGELFF; CDR3 DNA: TGTGCCAGTAACGGGGGGCGGAACACCGGGGAGCTGTTTTTT; V gene: TRBV19; CDR3 length: 14; D gene: .; J gene: TRBJ2-2; clone size: .